This entry concerns a single T cell receptor beta chain. V lost 3 bases, J lost 1 base, and 7 bases lay in between. There are 13 residues in the CDR3. Germline lookup yields CDR1 LGHDT and CDR2 YNNKEL (reference sequence). This entry comes from a study of blood T cell repertoires in COVID-19. Sequenced by immunoSEQ multiplex PCR; TCRdb stores in-frame clones only, minus some. Here the sample spans roughly 200,000 clones, more than 80% being singletons. The rearrangement links TRBV3-1 (or the pseudogene TRBV3-2) to TRBJ2-7; TRBD2 might be the D (5 bases). The receptor comes from a woman aged 40 to 50 with acute COVID-19. The sequencing sample was made of PBMCs or T cells enriched from blood (not recorded which). The chain's CDR3 is CASSHRGSYEQYF. CDR3 sequence (DNA): TGTGCCAGCAGCCACCGGGGTTCCTACGAGCAGTACTTC.